These 20 T cell receptor beta chains originate from one sample sequenced in a study of cytomegalovirus exposure and HLA in healthy donors. Amplification used 60 Vbeta primers and 13 Jbeta primers. Repertoires were generated with immunoSEQ multiplex PCR, while TCRdb's copy carries only in-frame clones and drops some. There are approximately 130,000 clones in the sample, with 2% held by the top ten. Sequencing input: PBMCs. These receptor sequences come from a woman aged 55-75 years in good health and CMV-seronegative.

This chain joins TRBV11-3 and TRBJ2-2; 9 nucleotides agree with TRBD1. Germline lookup yields CDR1 SGHNT and CDR2 YENEEA. The CDR3 consists of 16 residues. V shed 4 bases, J shed 3 bases, and the junction held 6 bases outside the gene matches. CDR3 coding DNA: TGTGCCAGCAGCTGGACAGGGGTGAGGGACACCGGGGAGCTGTTTTTT. This gives the protein CASSWTGVRDTGELFF.

The V and J genes are TRBV7-6 and TRBJ1-4, with 7 positions matching TRBD1. The junction had 5 bases not matched to a gene; V was cut back by 4 bases and J by 3 bases. This CDR3 has 15 amino acids. Germline assignment: CDR1 SGHVS and CDR2 FNYEAQ. CDR3 amino acids: CASSYSGQANEKLFF. DNA for the CDR3: TGTGCCAGCAGCTATTCCGGACAGGCTAATGAAAAACTGTTTTTT.

The chain combines TRBV28 with TRBJ1-2; D not certain. The CDR3 is made up of 13 amino acids. CDR1 MDHEN and CDR2 SYDVKM come from the germline V gene. V lost 3 bases to trimming and J lost 10 bases, with 15 bases between them. The CDR3 DNA is TGTGCCAGCAGTTTGATCCAAGTTTTAGACTACACCTTC. This encodes CASSLIQVLDYTF.

The CDR3 DNA reads TGTGCCAGCACCTCGGGTGGCGGGGAGCTGTTTTTT. The encoded protein is CASTSGGGELFF. The rearrangement links TRBV28 to TRBJ2-2; D is unresolved. Germline CDR1 MDHEN, CDR2 SYDVKM. Trimming pared 7 bases from V and 7 bases from J, leaving 10 bases between. The CDR3 totals 12 residues. Together with reference TRBV28 and TRBJ2-2, the CDR3 gives the full variable domain: DVKVTQSSRYLVKRTGEKVFLECVQDMDHENMFWYRQDPGLGLRLIYFSYDVKMKEKGDIPEGYSVSREKKERFSLILESASTNQTSMYLCASTSGGGELFFGEGSRLTVL.

The chain employs TRBV5-1 and TRBJ2-5; TRBD2 aligns across 7 bases. Germline trimming cut 2 bases from V and 2 bases from J; bases unmatched to any gene: 3. The CDR3 runs 14 residues. Germline assignment: CDR1 SGHRS and CDR2 YFSETQ. CDR3 DNA: TGCGCCAGCAGCTTCTACGGGGGGCAAGAGACCCAGTACTTC. Translated, it gives CASSFYGGQETQYF.

This chain links TRBV10-3 with TRBJ2-3; TRBD2 might be the D (5 bases). V lost 0 bases and J lost 3, with 16 bases in between. This CDR3 comprises 17 residues. Germline V gives CDR1 ENHRY, CDR2 SYGVKD. CDR3 DNA sequence: TGTGCCATCAGTGAGTCGATGGCAGCGGTCCGGACAGATACGCAGTATTTT. It yields the protein CAISESMAAVRTDTQYF.

The chain's CDR3 is CASRVTGLGNTEAFF. Written as DNA, the CDR3 is TGTGCCAGCAGGGTGACAGGGTTGGGGAACACTGAAGCTTTCTTT. This chain connects TRBV6-5 to TRBJ1-1; 7 nucleotides agree with TRBD1. The germline V gene encodes CDR1 MNHEY and CDR2 SVGAGI. V lost 6 bases to trimming and J lost 1 base; unmatched junction nucleotides: 8. The CDR3 length is 15 residues.

The chain combines TRBV29-1 with TRBJ2-4; TRBD2 matches 7 bases. This CDR3 has 13 residues. Germline V gene lookup returns CDR1 SQVTM and CDR2 ANQGSEA. The junction had 2 bases not matched to a gene; V was cut back by 3 bases and J by 3 bases. As DNA, the CDR3 is TGCAGCGTTGAGGGCGGGAGCAAAAACATTCAGTACTTC. Amino acid sequence: CSVEGGSKNIQYF.

The chain combines TRBV7-8 with TRBJ1-1; D is possibly TRBD1 (5 bases). The CDR3 has 13 amino acids. Deletions cut 2 bases from V and 3 bases from J, with 7 bases between. Looked up from germline, CDR1 is SGHVS and CDR2 is FQNEAQ. This CDR3 reads CASSLQGDTEAFF. CDR3 DNA sequence: TGTGCCAGCAGCTTACAAGGGGACACTGAAGCTTTCTTT.

The genes are TRBV4-1 and TRBJ2-3; D perhaps matches TRBD1 (6 bases). The V end lost 5 bases, the J end lost 5 bases, and 11 bases lay between the germline ends. Germline CDR1 reads MGHRA; CDR2 reads YSYEKL. The CDR3 is 13 residues long. CDR3 loop: CASSKAGVDTQYF. The CDR3 DNA is TGCGCCAGCAGCAAAGCAGGGGTAGATACGCAGTATTTT.

This sequence joins TRBV6-5 and TRBJ2-7, with D possibly TRBD1 on 6 matching bases. The CDR3 has 12 residues. Germline CDR1 and CDR2: MNHEY and SVGAGI. The CDR3 sequence is CANTTGQRGQYF. CDR3 coding DNA: TGTGCAAACACGACAGGCCAACGCGGGCAGTACTTC.

The chain has TRBV7-9 and TRBJ2-1, with 7 bases fitting TRBD2. The CDR3 extends over 14 amino acids. Trimming took 9 bases from V and 9 from J; bases not matched to a gene: 14. Germline CDR1 reads SEHNR; CDR2 reads FQNEAQ (reference sequence). The CDR3 DNA is TGTGCCAGTAAGCGGGGCCAGGAAAGCGGTGAGCAGTTCTTC. Its translation: CASKRGQESGEQFF. Complete variable domain (other parts from reference TRBV7-9 and TRBJ2-1): DTGVSQNPRHKITKRGQNVTFRCDPISEHNRLYWYRQTLGQGPEFLTYFQNEAQLEKSRLLSDRFSAERPKGSFSTLEIQRTEQGDSAMYLCASKRGQESGEQFFGPGTRLTVL.

The V and J genes are TRBV11-2 and TRBJ2-1, with no clear D. V was trimmed by 5 bases and J by 10 bases, leaving 15 bases between them. CDR3 size: 13 residues. Germline assignment: CDR1 SGHAT and CDR2 FQNNGV. The CDR3 nucleotides read TGTGCCAGCAGCGACGGGTTACGGCTAGAGCAGTTCTTC. Translating gives CASSDGLRLEQFF.

This chain joins TRBV10-2 and TRBJ1-6; a weak D match, TRBD1 (5 bases). The CDR3 sequence is 16 residues long. The germline V gene has CDR1 WSHSY and CDR2 SAAADI. With 0 bases removed from V and 6 bases from J, the gap between germline ends came to 12 bases. The CDR3 region has the DNA TGCGCCAGCAGTGAGTCGAGCAGGGTATCTAATTCACCCCTCCACTTT. Translated, it gives CASSESSRVSNSPLHF.

This CDR3 is CASSTGGFTGYTF. The DNA of the CDR3 is TGTGCCAGCAGTACAGGGGGGTTTACGGGCTACACCTTC. The chain recombines TRBV28 with TRBJ1-2, with 8 bases fitting TRBD1. Germline CDR1 reads MDHEN; CDR2 reads SYDVKM. CDR3 length equals 13 residues. V was pared by 5 bases and J by 8 bases, with 7 bases of the junction left unmatched.

The chain joins TRBV30 to TRBJ2-2, with a weak D call TRBD2 (6 bases). This CDR3 has 14 residues. The germline V and J ends were trimmed by 3 bases and 6 bases, with 14 bases remaining between them. Germline V gives CDR1 GTSNPN, CDR2 SVGIG (reference sequence). CDR3 sequence reads: CAWSSGLSPGELFF. As DNA, the CDR3 is TGTGCCTGGAGCTCGGGACTGTCGCCCGGGGAGCTGTTTTTT.

This sequence joins TRBV27 and TRBJ2-7; 10 nucleotides align to TRBD1. This CDR3 is built from 15 residues. Losses at the gene ends were 6 bases for V and 4 bases for J; bases not matched to a gene: 9. The germline V gene encodes CDR1 MNHEY and CDR2 SMNVEV (reference sequence). The CDR3 DNA reads as TGTGCCAGCAGGACGAGGGGGACAGGGGCATACGAGCAGTACTTC. As protein: CASRTRGTGAYEQYF.

The DNA for the CDR3 is TGTGCCAGTAGTATAGTTGGGACAGGAAGAGCCATATATTTT. This codes for CASSIVGTGRAIYF. This chain uses TRBV19 with TRBJ1-3, with TRBD1 matching over 8 bases. Trimming at V came to 1 base and at J to 11 bases, leaving 7 bases not matched to a gene. The CDR3 has 14 amino acids. Germline lookup yields CDR1 LNHDA and CDR2 SQIVND (reference sequence).

The genes are TRBV11-2 and TRBJ1-2; D unresolved. Trimming shortened V by 0 bases and J by 2 bases, and 4 bases separated the two germline ends. CDR3 length: 13 residues. Looked up from germline, CDR1 is SGHAT and CDR2 is FQNNGV. The CDR3 sequence: CASSLDQNYGYTF. The CDR3 bases are TGTGCCAGCAGCTTAGATCAGAACTATGGCTACACCTTC. The full variable domain, completed using reference TRBV11-2 and TRBJ1-2, is EAGVAQSPRYKIIEKRQSVAFWCNPISGHATLYWYQQILGQGPKLLIQFQNNGVVDDSQLPKDRFSAERLKGVDSTLKIQPAKLEDSAVYLCASSLDQNYGYTFGSGTRLTVV.

The chain combines TRBV7-9 with TRBJ2-7, with D uncertain. Between the trimmed V and J ends, which lost 5 bases and 0 bases, there was a span of 5 bases. CDR1 and CDR2 from the germline V gene are SEHNR and FQNEAQ (reference sequence). CDR3 size: 12 residues. The CDR3 sequence is CASSQSSYEQYF. CDR3 DNA sequence: TGTGCCAGCAGCCAATCCTCCTACGAGCAGTACTTC. The full variable domain, in which reference TRBV7-9 and TRBJ2-7 provide the parts outside the CDR3, is DTGVSQNPRHKITKRGQNVTFRCDPISEHNRLYWYRQTLGQGPEFLTYFQNEAQLEKSRLLSDRFSAERPKGSFSTLEIQRTEQGDSAMYLCASSQSSYEQYFGPGTRLTVT.